This TCR beta chain was identified in a study of blood T cell repertoires in COVID-19 (dated by TCRdb to 2018 to 2020). Context from the whole study: The collaborator samples originated in the United States, Italy and Spain and spanned the acute and convalescent phases of COVID-19. The material from the prospective study consisted of cDNA or gDNA derived from T cells, B-cell-depleted T cells, or PBMCs. Deeply sampled blood TCRbeta repertoires from subjects exposed to, actively infected with, or recovered from COVID-19 were included in the dataset. The repertoires were released in a freely available public database intended as a resource for research on the immune response to SARS-CoV-2. Samples were obtained from the ongoing ImmuneRACE study (first 160 participants) and from some 1,300 subjects provided by 6 global collaborators. The sample metadata nearly always contained a de-identified subject ID, COVID-19 status, age in years and sex. Where available, HLA class I and class II types were obtained from metadata supplied by the sample provider rather than from assay-based typing.

Remarks on this clone: Its specific antigen is unknown. It has no much larger one-base neighbor in the sample; base qualities were not kept.

What the study reported, not specific to this receptor: Clinical and demographic metadata were provided uncurated, with the amount varying by source and participant.

The CDR3 contains 15 residues, cysteine and phenylalanine counted. Solely the CDR3 DNA is kept, with 45 bases framed from the first base. CDR1 WSHSY and CDR2 SAAADI are derived from the germline V gene. V is shortened by 2 bases, J by 5 bases, and the region joining them spans 13 bases. Collaborating institutions collected whole blood in K2EDTA tubes following their own protocols. For TCRbeta analysis, collaborators shipped samples in one of three forms: frozen whole blood, isolated PBMCs, or DNA extracted from either of those sample types. TCRbeta CDR3 regions were amplified from genomic DNA using the immunoSEQ Assay, a bias-controlled multiplex PCR. In the paper's pipeline: Within the assay, amplification of reference gene primers was used to estimate how many nucleated cells each sample contained. To quantify the absolute abundance of each unique TCRbeta CDR3 rearrangement, sequence reads were collapsed and filtered. Productive Simpson clonality was computed per sample as the square root of Simpson's diversity index over productive rearrangements. Held by TCRdb, this immuneACCESS table contains in-frame sequences only and omits some clones. Under half of the omission traces to an unresolved V gene where checked; the cause of the rest is unknown. V and J calls and clone size are as listed in that table; D and trimming were resolved from the DNA. This sample is represented by about 60,000 clones; around 90% of them were singletons. Clones ranked in the top ten supply approximately 4.3% of the sample.

The clonotype comes from a man aged 55 to 70 with acute or convalescent COVID-19. The sequenced material came from peripheral blood. Recombination connected TRBV10-2 to TRBJ2-1; possibly the D gene is TRBD1, per 5 matching bases. The DNA reads as follows: TGCGCCAGCAGTGAGGACAGTCCAGGTAACAATGAGCAGTTCTTC. Its translation is CASSEDSPGNNEQFF.